This T cell receptor beta chain stems from a study of breast tumors, draining lymph nodes, adjacent tissues. J was trimmed by 7 bases and V by 3 bases; bases with no gene match: 14. Germline V gene lookup returns CDR1 DFQATT and CDR2 SNEGSKA (reference sequence). The CDR3 has 15 residues. Breast cancer patients provided tissue from their axillary draining lymph nodes. TCRdb recomputed calls from the multiplex PCR reads with MiXCR, one row per CDR3 protein. The table lists approximately 100,000 distinct CDR3 sequences, approximately 22% of them singletons. This clonotype came up many times. The chain recombines TRBV20-1 with TRBJ2-7, with 8 bases matching TRBD2. This receptor was obtained from a female donor with breast cancer. Some clones in this sample may be carry-over from other donors' samples. The source material was axillary lymph node tissue. The CDR3 region is CSASGGLAGRVEQYF. CDR3 coding DNA: TGCAGTGCTAGCGGGGGGTTAGCGGGGCGGGTGGAGCAGTACTTC.